This T cell receptor beta chain originates from a study of blood T cell repertoires in COVID-19. Study in general: The cDNA or gDNA used as material had been derived from T cells, B-cell-depleted T cells, or PBMCs.

CDR1 is MDHEN and CDR2 is SYDVKM in the germline V gene. Trimming removed 8 bases at V and 0 bases at J, with 12 bases between. This CDR3 is built from 14 residues. The protocol was immunoSEQ multiplex PCR, while the TCRdb copy is restricted to in-frame clones and leaves out a portion. The profile shows approximately 470,000 clones, around 85% of them singletons. The chain joins TRBV28 to TRBJ2-3; D remains unclear. The sequenced sample was peripheral blood. The sequence was collected from a human donor in a cohort sampled during active COVID-19. This chain's CDR3 is CASQSGRSTDTQYF. The CDR3 nucleotides are TGTGCCAGCCAGTCGGGTAGAAGCACAGATACGCAGTATTTT.